This TCR beta chain was profiled in a study of Ad26.COV2.S vaccination and SARS-CoV-2 variants. TCRdb keeps only in-frame clones here, not all; method: immunoSEQ multiplex PCR. The table records about 450,000 clones, about 88% of them present only once. Stated treatment: roughly 18 received Ad26.COV2.S at low or high dose, single or two shots; 5 received placebo; per-sample allocation not given. Collection of samples fell on day 63 after the first vaccine or placebo injection. Trimming left V 2 bases short and J 4 bases short, with 9 bases between. The CDR3 consists of 13 residues. Per the germline V gene, CDR1 is SGHNT and CDR2 is YYREEE (reference sequence).

This receptor was obtained from a person aged 18-60 years who received the Ad26.COV2.S COVID-19 vaccine or a placebo. The chain is built from TRBV5-4 and TRBJ2-5; D may be TRBD2 (6 bases). This material consisted of peripheral blood, taken in a trial of Ad26.COV2.S vaccine versus placebo. CDR3 loop: CASSFKAGETQYF. CDR3 DNA: TGTGCCAGCAGCTTTAAAGCGGGAGAGACCCAGTACTTC.